The 29 T cell receptor beta chains below were found in one sample sequenced in a study of beta chain features in type 1 diabetes. Reverse transcribing all isolated RNA meant expressed TCRB transcripts were sequenced. This table comes from immunoSEQ multiplex PCR, and its TCRdb copy is limited to in-frame clones, with some not included. The sample shows fewer than 650,000 clones, roughly 16% of them seen only once. The sequenced sample was naive CD4+ T cells from blood. All receptors derive from a young man in good health.

This clone has a handful of counts. The V gene is TRBV30, the J gene TRBJ2-6; no definite D call. Germline values: CDR1 GTSNPN, CDR2 SVGIG (reference sequence). The CDR3 has 12 residues. V lost 5 bases and J 4 bases, leaving 6 bases between the germline ends. CDR3 DNA: TGTGCCTGGGATCGAGGGGCCAACGTCCTGACTTTC. Encoded protein: CAWDRGANVLTF.

The table lists this clone with a few counts. V is TRBV28 and J is TRBJ2-1; 9 nucleotides agree with TRBD2. The germline V gene encodes CDR1 MDHEN and CDR2 SYDVKM. This CDR3 region has 15 residues. Trimming removed 7 bases from V and 10 bases from J; junction bases left unmatched: 14. CDR3 region: CASTSGASGIREQFF. As DNA, the CDR3 is TGTGCCAGCACCTCTGGGGCTAGCGGGATCCGCGAGCAGTTCTTC.

This clone turned up a few times. J is TRBJ2-2 and V is TRBV27; no firm D call. The V gene lost 7 bases and the J gene lost 0 bases, with 15 bases spanning the gap. This CDR3 has 16 amino acids. The germline V gene has CDR1 MNHEY and CDR2 SMNVEV (reference sequence). The CDR3 sequence: CASKYSRIANTGELFF. As DNA, the CDR3 is TGTGCCAGCAAATACAGCCGGATCGCGAACACCGGGGAGCTGTTTTTT.

This clone has more than one count but fewer than ten. The chain combines TRBV5-6 with TRBJ2-1; 9 bases agree with TRBD2. Losses at the gene ends were 1 base for V and 5 bases for J; bases not matched to a gene: 16. Germline values: CDR1 SGHDT, CDR2 YYEEEE. This CDR3 contains 19 residues. The CDR3 spells CASSLLLAGAFPTNNEQFF. The CDR3 region has the DNA TGTGCCAGCAGCTTGCTGTTAGCGGGAGCCTTCCCTACTAACAATGAGCAGTTCTTC.

V and J are TRBV4-3 and TRBJ2-5; 7 bases match TRBD2. Germline CDR1 and CDR2: LGHNA and YSLEER. V dropped 0 bases and J dropped 4; count of bases not matched to a gene: 17. The CDR3 spans 19 residues. The CDR3 region has the DNA TGCGCCAGCAGCCAAGAAGGTGGGCTAGCGGTAGTTTGGGGAGAGACCCAGTACTTC. Translated, it gives CASSQEGGLAVVWGETQYF.

V and J are TRBV4-1 and TRBJ2-7, with 14 nucleotides matching TRBD2. This CDR3 spans 19 amino acids. V shed 1 base and J 3 bases; nucleotides not matched to a gene: 11. Germline CDR1 is MGHRA and CDR2 is YSYEKL. CDR3 protein: CASSQAPGTSGSTLYEQYF. For the CDR3, the DNA is TGCGCCAGCAGCCAAGCCCCCGGGACTAGCGGGAGCACCCTCTACGAGCAGTACTTC.

This chain links TRBV25-1 with TRBJ2-7, with 10 nucleotides matching TRBD1. Germline V gene sequence: CDR1 MGHDK, CDR2 SYGVNS. There are 14 residues in the CDR3. The J segment lost 7 bases and the V segment lost 4 bases, leaving 7 bases of the junction unmatched. The CDR3 protein is CASSGRDRGGEQYF. DNA of the CDR3: TGTGCCAGCAGTGGCCGGGACAGGGGTGGTGAGCAGTACTTC.

This clone was detected a few times. The V gene is TRBV5-6, the J gene TRBJ2-1; D may be TRBD1 (5 bases). The ends were cut back, 2 bases at V and 2 bases at J, with 8 bases in the middle. There are 14 residues in the CDR3. Germline V CDR1 and CDR2: SGHDT, YYEEEE. The CDR3 DNA reads TGTGCCAGCAGCTTAACAGGCACCTACAATGAGCAGTTCTTC. Translation gives CASSLTGTYNEQFF.

CDR3 in DNA: TGCGCCAGCAGCCAAGGGCAGAACCAAGAGACCCAGTACTTC. This codes for CASSQGQNQETQYF. This sequence joins TRBV4-3 and TRBJ2-5; D unclear. The CDR3 runs to 14 residues. Germline lookup yields CDR1 LGHNA and CDR2 YSLEER. V gave up 1 base and J gave up 0 bases, with 6 bases separating them.

There are a few counts of this clone. The gene calls are TRBV2 and TRBJ2-2; weak D call: TRBD2 (5 bases). Trimming shortened V by 8 bases and J by 6 bases, and 10 bases separated the two germline ends. The germline CDR1 and CDR2 sequences are SNHLY and FYNNEI. This CDR3 is 12 amino acids long. CDR3 DNA sequence: TGTGCCAGCCAGAGGGTTCCCGGGGAGCTGTTTTTT. It codes for CASQRVPGELFF.

The gene calls are TRBV28 and TRBJ2-3; TRBD2 matches 14 bases. CDR3 size: 18 residues. V shed 6 bases, J shed 3 bases, and the junction held 11 bases outside the gene matches. Germline V gives CDR1 MDHEN, CDR2 SYDVKM. As DNA, the CDR3 is TGTGCCAGCAGCAGTTCGGGACTAGCGGGAGAGGGGACAGATACGCAGTATTTT. It codes for CASSSSGLAGEGTDTQYF.

In this sample, this clone turned up a few times. This rearrangement joins TRBV6-5 to TRBJ1-1, with D maybe TRBD1 (5 bases). Germline V gives CDR1 MNHEY, CDR2 SVGAGI. This CDR3 has 13 amino acids. Trimming took 10 bases from V and 0 from J, leaving 12 bases between them. The CDR3 protein is CATEKGLNTEAFF. The CDR3 DNA reads as TGTGCCACTGAAAAGGGGCTGAACACTGAAGCTTTCTTT.

The rearrangement links TRBV29-1 to TRBJ2-1; maybe TRBD2 (5 bases). The germline V gene has CDR1 SQVTM and CDR2 ANQGSEA. This CDR3 has 12 amino acids. Trimming removed 6 bases from V and 3 bases from J, with 9 bases in between. CDR3 residues: CSVQRDYNEQFF. The CDR3 nucleotides read TGCAGCGTACAACGGGACTACAATGAGCAGTTCTTC.

The V and J genes are TRBV5-8 and TRBJ2-3; no clear D. This CDR3 contains 13 residues. Germline loops: CDR1 SGHTS, CDR2 YDEGEE. The V end lost 5 bases, the J end lost 4 bases, and 11 bases lay between the germline ends. DNA for the CDR3: TGTGCCAGCAGTTTATTGAGCCCAGATACGCAGTATTTT. Translation: CASSLLSPDTQYF.

The chain couples TRBV6-5 to TRBJ1-3; D is undetermined. Trimming shortened V by 6 bases and J by 2 bases, and 14 bases separated the two germline ends. The CDR3 loop spans 15 amino acids. Germline loops: CDR1 MNHEY, CDR2 SVGAGI. The CDR3 spells CASSSPGSAGNTIYF. The CDR3 DNA sequence: TGTGCCAGCAGCTCTCCAGGATCTGCTGGAAACACCATATATTTT.

This chain uses TRBV28 with TRBJ2-6; D remains ambiguous. The CDR3 has 15 amino acids. Trimming stripped 8 bases from V and 0 bases from J, with 11 bases between. The germline CDR1 and CDR2 sequences are MDHEN and SYDVKM. In DNA, the CDR3 is TGTGCCAGCCAGGACGGCAGCTCTGGGGCCAACGTCCTGACTTTC. Translated, it gives CASQDGSSGANVLTF.

This clone was seen a few times. In the same sample, other DNA sequences code for this CDR3. The gene calls are TRBV28 and TRBJ2-2; D remains unclear. Germline V gene sequence: CDR1 MDHEN, CDR2 SYDVKM. Trimming cost V 3 bases and J 4 bases, with 6 bases left between them. The CDR3 covers 13 residues. The chain's CDR3 is CASSLGLTGELFF. The CDR3 DNA sequence: TGTGCCAGCAGTTTGGGTCTCACCGGGGAGCTGTTTTTT.

There are a few counts of this clone. The chain combines TRBV4-2 with TRBJ1-5, with D unresolved. The CDR3 contains 17 residues. Germline V gene sequence: CDR1 LGHNA, CDR2 YNFKEQ. The V end was cut by 0 bases, the J end by 0 bases, with 12 bases between. CDR3 sequence: CASSQDWGFGSNQPQHF. The CDR3 DNA reads as TGTGCCAGCAGCCAAGATTGGGGATTTGGTAGCAATCAGCCCCAGCATTTT.

The gene calls are TRBV4-3 and TRBJ2-1, with 7 bases aligning to TRBD1. CDR3 length equals 14 residues. The germline gives CDR1 LGHNA, CDR2 YSLEER. Losses at the gene ends were 3 bases for V and 8 bases for J; bases not matched to a gene: 7. The chain's CDR3 is CASSHAQGNYEQFF. The CDR3 nucleotides are TGCGCCAGCAGCCACGCACAGGGGAACTATGAGCAGTTCTTC.

The chain recombines TRBV4-2 with TRBJ2-7; the match to TRBD2 covers 8 bases. With 7 bases clipped from V and 6 bases from J, the junction kept 14 bases outside the gene matches. CDR3 length equals 15 residues. Germline CDR1 LGHNA, CDR2 YNFKEQ. CDR3 region: CASTSTRGLGLEQYF. The CDR3 DNA follows: TGTGCCAGCACCAGTACTAGGGGACTAGGGCTCGAGCAGTACTTC.

This chain links TRBV4-3 with TRBJ2-7, with D perhaps given as TRBD1 or TRBD2 (5 bases each). The CDR3 is 15 amino acids. The germline gives CDR1 LGHNA, CDR2 YSLEER. Trimming removed 0 bases from V and 7 bases from J, with 16 bases in between. The CDR3 spells CASSQDRDGASEQYF. The CDR3 nucleotides are TGCGCCAGCAGCCAAGATCGGGACGGGGCGAGTGAGCAGTACTTC.

V gene TRBV4-2 combines with J gene TRBJ2-3; no clear D. The ends were cut back, 0 bases at V and 8 bases at J, with 9 bases in the middle. The germline V gene encodes CDR1 LGHNA and CDR2 YNFKEQ. The CDR3 sequence is 13 residues long. CDR3 DNA: TGTGCCAGCAGCCAAGATGGTAGCCCTACGCAGTATTTT. This gives the protein CASSQDGSPTQYF.

The sample holds a few counts of this clone. This chain links TRBV4-3 with TRBJ2-7; 10 bases line up with TRBD2. Trimming removed 4 bases from V and 2 bases from J; junction bases left unmatched: 5. The CDR3 has 15 amino acids. In germline, CDR1 is LGHNA, CDR2 YSLEER. The CDR3 region has the DNA TGCGCCAGCAGCCCTTCAGCGGGGGGGGCCTACGAGCAGTACTTC. Residues: CASSPSAGGAYEQYF.

This clone occurred many times. V usage is TRBV7-3 and J usage is TRBJ2-1; 7 nucleotides match TRBD2. This CDR3 contains 13 residues. CDR1 and CDR2 (germline): SGHTA, FQGTGA. J gave up 5 bases and V 5 bases, and 3 bases lay outside the gene matches. The CDR3 DNA is TGTGCCAGCAGCCAAGGACTAGACAATGAGCAGTTCTTC. Encoded protein: CASSQGLDNEQFF.

In this sample, this clone turned up a few times. The identical CDR3 is also encoded by other nucleotide sequences in the sample. The V and J genes are TRBV18 and TRBJ2-7, with TRBD1 matching over 11 bases. Per the germline V gene, CDR1 is KGHSH and CDR2 is LQKENI. V lost 3 bases and J lost 4; bases outside the gene matches: 5. The length of the CDR3 is 15 residues. The DNA of the CDR3 is TGTGCCAGCTCACCCCGGACAGGGGGCTCATACGAGCAGTACTTC. It encodes CASSPRTGGSYEQYF.

This clone was seen a handful of times. The same CDR3 can be traced to other DNA sequences in this sample. The V gene is TRBV29-1, the J gene TRBJ2-3; no firm D call. CDR1 is SQVTM and CDR2 is ANQGSEA in the germline V gene. The V end was cut by 3 bases, the J end by 6 bases, with 10 bases between. The CDR3 has 12 residues. The CDR3 DNA is TGCAGCGTTGAGGGATTCGGGGATACGCAGTATTTT. Its translation is CSVEGFGDTQYF.

The gene calls are TRBV10-3 and TRBJ1-4; weak D call: TRBD1 (5 bases). Germline assignment: CDR1 ENHRY and CDR2 SYGVKD. Trimming shortened V by 6 bases and J by 0 bases, and 11 bases separated the two germline ends. This CDR3 is 15 amino acids long. CDR3 bases: TGTGCCATCAGCCAGGGTCACGCAACTAATGAAAAACTGTTTTTT. Translated, it gives CAISQGHATNEKLFF.

V gene TRBV10-3 combines with J gene TRBJ1-2; the D gene is possibly TRBD1 (5 bases). Germline CDR1 and CDR2: ENHRY and SYGVKD. V lost 6 bases and J 5 bases, leaving 19 bases between the germline ends. This CDR3 spans 15 amino acids. The CDR3 region has the DNA TGTGCCATCAGCGGGGCCATCGGTGGGGGATATGGCTACACCTTC. As protein: CAISGAIGGGYGYTF.

This clone was found a few times. J is TRBJ2-2 and V is TRBV2; D remains unclear. The ends were cut back, 3 bases at V and 2 bases at J, with 10 bases in the middle. Germline values: CDR1 SNHLY, CDR2 FYNNEI. This CDR3 is 15 amino acids long. For the CDR3, the DNA is TGTGCCAGCAGTGATATTTCTCTTAACACCGGGGAGCTGTTTTTT. Translation gives CASSDISLNTGELFF.